The clone carrying this T cell receptor (beta chain) was found many times. It may be a read error: a sequence one base away is much more abundant. CDR3 size: 12 residues. Between the trimmed V and J ends, which lost 4 bases and 0 bases, there was a span of 4 bases. Germline V lookup: CDR1 MNHEY, CDR2 SVGAGI. The data stem from a study of T cells in Graves' hyperthyroidism and ophthalmopathy. Ophthalmopathy in the patients scored at least 3 on Clinical Activity Score and at least 4 on NOSPECS grade, lasting under 3 months. Researchers barred patients who had uncontrolled infection, other autoimmune disease, pregnancy or lactation. Diagnosis relied on clinical symptoms, serum thyroxine and TRAb, thyroid ultrasound and orbital computed tomography. Regions amplified from RNA transcripts were the TCR beta CDR3 regions. HTBI primers were the set used in a first-round RT-PCR of the TCR CDR3. TCRdb redid the calling of the multiplex PCR reads with MiXCR, one entry per CDR3 protein. The repertoire holds 300,000 to 350,000 distinct CDR3 sequences, with 15% to 20% as singletons.

Sequencing was done on a sample of blood. This clonotype was sampled from a woman in her forties with Graves' ophthalmopathy. The chain employs TRBV6-5 and TRBJ2-7; D call uncertain. The CDR3 spells CASSSHSYEQYF. The CDR3 coding sequence is TGTGCCAGCAGTTCCCACTCCTACGAGCAGTACTTC.